The 28 T cell receptor beta chains given below trace back to one sample, sequenced in a study of CD8+ T cells in alopecia areata. RNA extraction and reverse transcription yielded cDNA as sequencing template. TCRdb keeps only in-frame clones here, not all; method: immunoSEQ multiplex PCR. The repertoire includes some 120,000 clones, approximately 60% of them detected once, and under 7.5% sits in the top ten. Treatment here: oral pan-JAK inhibitor, 5-10 mg twice daily. The starting material was CD4+ T cells sorted from blood, obtained at week 4, from a patient treated with tofacitinib. The receptor source for this set is a human donor with alopecia areata.

The chain links TRBV7-9 to TRBJ2-3, with 7 bases matching TRBD1. CDR1 is SEHNR, CDR2 FQNEAQ, per germline (reference sequence). This CDR3 contains 19 residues. The trim removed 5 bases at V and 3 bases at J, leaving 20 bases unmatched. CDR3: CASSPILTPQGSGTDTQYF. The CDR3 DNA follows: TGTGCCAGCAGCCCCATACTAACGCCACAGGGGTCGGGAACAGATACGCAGTATTTT.

The rearrangement uses TRBV5-4 and TRBJ1-2, with 7 positions matching TRBD1. V lost 3 bases and J lost 7; bases outside the gene matches: 6. CDR3 length: 13 amino acids. The V gene's germline CDR1 is SGHNT and CDR2 YYREEE (reference sequence). The CDR3 region is CASSSQGSGGYTF. CDR3 coding DNA: TGTGCCAGCAGCTCACAGGGGAGCGGTGGCTACACCTTC.

The chain couples TRBV27 to TRBJ2-7, with D perhaps assigned TRBD1 or TRBD2 (6 bases each). CDR3 size: 13 residues. CDR1 is MNHEY and CDR2 is SMNVEV in the germline V gene (reference sequence). Trimming took 3 bases from V and 7 from J, leaving 13 bases between them. This CDR3 reads CASSFAGTPEQYF. For the CDR3, the DNA is TGTGCCAGCAGTTTTGCGGGGACACCAGAGCAGTACTTC.

This clone was picked up one time. This chain joins TRBV5-1 and TRBJ2-3; D call uncertain. Trimming cost V 4 bases and J 1 base, with 13 bases left between them. The germline V gene encodes CDR1 SGHRS and CDR2 YFSETQ. The CDR3 extends over 15 amino acids. The CDR3: CASSPYPLGTDTQYF. The CDR3 coding sequence is TGCGCCAGCAGCCCATACCCCCTCGGCACAGATACGCAGTATTTT. Filled out from reference TRBV5-1 and TRBJ2-3, the complete variable domain reads KAGVTQTPRYLIKTRGQQVTLSCSPISGHRSVSWYQQTPGQGLQFLFEYFSETQRNKGNFPGRFSGRQFSNSRSEMNVSTLELGDSALYLCASSPYPLGTDTQYFGPGTRLTVL.

This clone has more than one count but fewer than ten. Different DNA sequences within this sample yield the same CDR3. V gene TRBV5-1 combines with J gene TRBJ2-7, with a possible D match to TRBD1 (5 bases). From germline, CDR1 is SGHRS and CDR2 YFSETQ. The CDR3 sequence is 12 residues long. V was pared by 1 base and J by 3 bases, with 5 bases between. The CDR3 DNA reads as TGCGCCAGCAGCTTGCAGGGCTACGAGCAGTACTTC. Translating it yields CASSLQGYEQYF.

This chain links TRBV4-1 with TRBJ2-4; TRBD2 aligns across 12 bases. Germline lookup yields CDR1 MGHRA and CDR2 YSYEKL. J gave up 1 base and V 0 bases, and 10 bases lay outside the gene matches. This CDR3 contains 20 residues. The CDR3 DNA sequence: TGCGCCAGCAGCCAAGATTGGACTAGCGGGGCGAGCGGCGCCAAAAACATTCAGTACTTC. Translating it yields CASSQDWTSGASGAKNIQYF.

The table lists this clone with a few counts. CDR3 DNA: TGCGCCAGCAGCCAAGACCAGACAGGGGGCTATGGCTACACCTTC. It codes for CASSQDQTGGYGYTF. The chain uses TRBV4-1 and TRBJ1-2, with 9 bases aligning to TRBD1. V gave up 0 bases and J gave up 4 bases; unmatched junction bases: 3. Germline V lookup: CDR1 MGHRA, CDR2 YSYEKL. The CDR3 has 15 amino acids.

The chain has TRBV7-3 and TRBJ2-1; possible D gene TRBD1, 6 bases. This CDR3 spans 13 amino acids. V gave up 4 bases and J gave up 3 bases, with 7 bases separating them. The germline V gene has CDR1 SGHTA and CDR2 FQGTGA. CDR3 in amino acids: CASSSTGYNEQFF. DNA of the CDR3: TGTGCCAGCAGCTCGACAGGCTACAATGAGCAGTTCTTC.

The rearrangement uses TRBV12-5 and TRBJ1-2, with unresolved D. The V and J ends lost 3 bases and 7 bases respectively, with 15 bases between them. CDR3 size: 14 residues. In germline, CDR1 is LGHNT, CDR2 FRNRAP. In DNA, the CDR3 is TGTGCTAGTGGTTTTAGTTCCGCAGTTGGTGGCTACACCTTC. Residues: CASGFSSAVGGYTF.

The J gene is TRBJ2-3, the V gene TRBV10-3; a weak D match, TRBD2 (5 bases). The V gene's germline CDR1 is ENHRY and CDR2 SYGVKD. This CDR3 is 13 amino acids long. The V end was cut by 7 bases, the J end by 1 base, with 9 bases between. The CDR3 loop is CAITRGRTDTQYF. CDR3 DNA: TGTGCCATCACTCGGGGTCGCACAGATACGCAGTATTTT.

The chain has TRBV29-1 and TRBJ2-5, with D perhaps matching TRBD1 (6 bases). This CDR3 has 13 residues. The germline V gene has CDR1 SQVTM and CDR2 ANQGSEA. Trimming shortened V by 2 bases and J by 5 bases, and 12 bases separated the two germline ends. For the CDR3, the DNA is TGCAGCGTTGAAACAGGGCACCGGGAGACCCAGTACTTC. Translating gives CSVETGHRETQYF.

The rearrangement uses TRBV29-1 and TRBJ2-2; TRBD1 matches 7 bases. V shed 6 bases, J shed 6 bases, and the junction held 1 base outside the gene matches. CDR3 size: 11 residues. Germline-derived CDR1 and CDR2 are SQVTM and ANQGSEA. CDR3 sequence reads: CSVGTAGELFF. The DNA for the CDR3 is TGCAGCGTCGGGACAGCCGGGGAGCTGTTTTTT.

This clone was counted between two and nine times. The chain couples TRBV5-4 to TRBJ2-1, with 9 bases aligning to TRBD2. Unmatched junction bases numbered 5, after V lost 6 bases and J lost 4 bases. Per the germline V gene, CDR1 is SGHNT and CDR2 is YYREEE (reference sequence). There are 14 residues in the CDR3. The chain's CDR3 is CASNLAGRYNEQFF. Written as DNA, the CDR3 is TGTGCCAGCAACCTAGCGGGACGTTACAATGAGCAGTTCTTC.

The rearrangement uses TRBV5-1 and TRBJ2-3, with D maybe TRBD2 (6 bases). From germline, CDR1 is SGHRS and CDR2 YFSETQ. The V and J ends lost 2 bases and 5 bases respectively, with 12 bases between them. CDR3 length: 14 amino acids. This CDR3 reads CASSFSGGEDTQYF. The CDR3 bases are TGCGCCAGCAGCTTTTCCGGGGGAGAAGATACGCAGTATTTT. Complete variable domain (other parts from reference TRBV5-1 and TRBJ2-3): KAGVTQTPRYLIKTRGQQVTLSCSPISGHRSVSWYQQTPGQGLQFLFEYFSETQRNKGNFPGRFSGRQFSNSRSEMNVSTLELGDSALYLCASSFSGGEDTQYFGPGTRLTVL.

The chain combines TRBV5-1 with TRBJ2-1; no clear D gene. The CDR3 is 15 amino acids. The V end lost 0 bases, the J end lost 2 bases, and 9 bases lay between the germline ends. Germline CDR1 and CDR2: SGHRS and YFSETQ. In DNA, the CDR3 is TGCGCCAGCAGCTTGGGAGGCGGTACCTACAATGAGCAGTTCTTC. This gives the protein CASSLGGGTYNEQFF.

V and J are TRBV29-1 and TRBJ1-1, with D hard to call. Trimming took off 0 bases at V and 1 base at J, with 6 bases between the two ends. The germline V gene encodes CDR1 SQVTM and CDR2 ANQGSEA. The CDR3 loop spans 13 amino acids. The CDR3 DNA follows: TGCAGCGTTGAAGACACAGAGAACACTGAAGCTTTCTTT. Translating it yields CSVEDTENTEAFF.

This chain links TRBV27 with TRBJ1-2; D is unresolved. CDR1 and CDR2 (germline): MNHEY, SMNVEV (reference sequence). The CDR3 is made up of 16 amino acids. The ends were cut back, 4 bases at V and 2 bases at J, with 17 bases in the middle. The CDR3 DNA sequence: TGTGCCAGCAGTTCCGGGCCTCTCCCATCCAACTATGGCTACACCTTC. Protein: CASSSGPLPSNYGYTF.

The gene calls are TRBV29-1 and TRBJ2-6; no definite D call. Per the germline V gene, CDR1 is SQVTM and CDR2 is ANQGSEA. V was clipped by 4 bases and J by 1 base, with 5 bases between them. This CDR3 contains 13 residues. The CDR3 region is CSVVSSGANVLTF. CDR3 in DNA: TGCAGCGTTGTAAGTTCTGGGGCCAACGTCCTGACTTTC.

The chain carries TRBV7-3 and TRBJ1-1, with D maybe TRBD1 (5 bases). The V gene lost 3 bases and the J gene lost 5 bases, with 10 bases spanning the gap. The germline CDR1 and CDR2 sequences are SGHTA and FQGTGA. The CDR3 has 13 residues. CDR3 amino acids: CASSFTRGTEAFF. CDR3 coding DNA: TGTGCCAGCAGCTTCACCCGGGGGACTGAAGCTTTCTTT.

The V gene is TRBV5-1, the J gene TRBJ1-2; 7 bases are shared with TRBD1. After removal of 3 bases from V and 4 bases from J, the junction contained 6 bases not matched to a gene. The V gene's germline CDR1 is SGHRS and CDR2 YFSETQ. This CDR3 has 14 residues. The DNA of the CDR3 is TGCGCCAGCAGCTCCACAGGGGAGGGCTATGGCTACACCTTC. Its protein product is CASSSTGEGYGYTF. Full variable domain (outside the CDR3, taken from reference TRBV5-1 and TRBJ1-2): KAGVTQTPRYLIKTRGQQVTLSCSPISGHRSVSWYQQTPGQGLQFLFEYFSETQRNKGNFPGRFSGRQFSNSRSEMNVSTLELGDSALYLCASSSTGEGYGYTFGSGTRLTVV.

CDR3 amino acids: CASSVDSGSGANVLTF. CDR3 sequence (DNA): TGTGCCAGCAGCGTAGATTCGGGCTCTGGGGCCAACGTCCTGACTTTC. The V gene is TRBV9, the J gene TRBJ2-6; D is unresolved. The ends were cut back, 0 bases at V and 0 bases at J, with 7 bases in the middle. Per the germline V gene, CDR1 is SGDLS and CDR2 is YYNGEE. The CDR3 is 16 amino acids.

The chain links TRBV30 to TRBJ2-4, with D maybe TRBD2 (6 bases). This CDR3 comprises 14 residues. The V gene's germline CDR1 is GTSNPN and CDR2 SVGIG (reference sequence). The germline V and J ends were trimmed by 1 base and 9 bases, with 16 bases remaining between them. CDR3 amino acids: CAWSANGARGIQYF. CDR3 coding DNA: TGTGCCTGGAGTGCTAACGGGGCGCGGGGCATTCAGTACTTC.

The sample holds many counts of this clone. This chain joins TRBV29-1 and TRBJ2-7; TRBD2 aligns across 7 bases. CDR1 SQVTM and CDR2 ANQGSEA come from the germline V gene. With 4 bases clipped from V and 4 bases from J, the junction kept 7 bases outside the gene matches. This CDR3 has 13 amino acids. The CDR3 DNA reads TGCAGCGTTGGCAAGGGAGGGGATTACGAGCAGTACTTC. Amino acid sequence: CSVGKGGDYEQYF.

In its sample, this clone was seen once. The chain recombines TRBV25-1 with TRBJ1-2; TRBD1 agrees at 12 bases. The V and J ends lost 1 base and 6 bases, in that order; junction bases with no gene match: 12. This CDR3 has 18 amino acids. Germline CDR1 is MGHDK and CDR2 is SYGVNS. The CDR3 DNA follows: TGTGCCAGCAGTGAATTGGGGGACAGGGGGCGTGCAGGCCATGGCTACACCTTC. Translating it yields CASSELGDRGRAGHGYTF.

This clone came up once. J is TRBJ2-7 and V is TRBV5-1, with 12 bases fitting TRBD1. Germline V CDR1 and CDR2: SGHRS, YFSETQ. V was clipped by 4 bases and J by 6 bases; unmatched bases: 5. This CDR3 spans 14 amino acids. Here the CDR3 DNA reads TGCGCCAGCAGCACGGGACAGGGGGCGCCCGAGCAGTACTTC. Its protein product is CASSTGQGAPEQYF.

V gene TRBV27 combines with J gene TRBJ1-1; unclear D gene. CDR1 MNHEY and CDR2 SMNVEV come from the germline V gene (reference sequence). The V gene lost 2 bases and the J gene lost 0 bases, with 7 bases spanning the gap. This CDR3 has 14 amino acids. The CDR3 protein is CASSLTDVNTEAFF. CDR3 nucleotide sequence: TGTGCCAGCAGTTTAACAGATGTGAACACTGAAGCTTTCTTT.

The rearrangement joins TRBV2 to TRBJ1-2; 9 bases are a match to TRBD1. The CDR3 totals 12 residues. Germline CDR1 reads SNHLY; CDR2 reads FYNNEI. V was pared by 6 bases and J by 5 bases, with 1 base of the junction left unmatched. CDR3 DNA sequence: TGTGCCAGCAGCGGGACAGGGTATGGCTACACCTTC. This gives the protein CASSGTGYGYTF.

The chain carries TRBV7-2 and TRBJ2-7, with D hard to call. V was shortened by 5 bases and J by 0 bases, with 5 bases between the two germline ends. Germline-derived CDR1 and CDR2 are SGHTA and FQGNSA. This CDR3 has 12 amino acids. CDR3 residues: CASSANSYEQYF. In DNA, the CDR3 is TGTGCCAGCAGCGCTAACTCCTACGAGCAGTACTTC. The full variable domain, in which reference TRBV7-2 and TRBJ2-7 provide the parts outside the CDR3, is GAGVSQSPSNKVTEKGKDVELRCDPISGHTALYWYRQSLGQGLEFLIYFQGNSAPDKSGLPSDRFSAERTGGSVSTLTIQRTQQEDSAVYLCASSANSYEQYFGPGTRLTVT.